Here is one T cell receptor beta chain with its context. The antigen remains undetermined. These data are taken from a study of cytomegalovirus exposure and HLA in healthy donors. The study's findings and limits: V- and J-gene trimming of TCR beta was linked (in a later analysis) to a missense DCLRE1C variant.

Trimming removed 6 bases at V and 5 bases at J, with 11 bases between. In germline, CDR1 is KGHSH, CDR2 LQKENI. CDR3 length: 13 residues. 60 Vbeta and 13 Jbeta primers were used in PCR. Sequenced by immunoSEQ multiplex PCR; TCRdb stores in-frame clones only, minus some. The table has roughly 180,000 clones, around 78% seen once. The rearrangement uses TRBV18 and TRBJ2-1, with D possibly being TRBD1 (5 bases). The TCR was taken from a woman in her forties or fifties in good health and CMV-seropositive. The specimen sequenced was PBMCs. The CDR3: CASSRPGNNEQFF. CDR3 nucleotide sequence: TGTGCCAGCTCCCGCCCAGGGAACAATGAGCAGTTCTTC.